This TCR beta chain was sequenced in a study of blood T cell repertoires in COVID-19. The overall study: The samples span acute and convalescent COVID-19 from the United States, Italy and Spain. The analysed material was cDNA or gDNA that came from T cells, B-cell-depleted T cells, or PBMCs.

Original processing notes: Reference gene primer amplification gave nucleated cell count estimates. Using immunoSEQ multiplex PCR, the repertoire was profiled, and TCRdb retains in-frame clones only, with some absent. Clone size and V and J calls were adopted from that table, with D and trimming inferred from the DNA. The table has fewer than 30,000 clones, more than 90% seen once. V shed 5 bases and J 4 bases; nucleotides not matched to a gene: 10. Per germline, CDR1 SNHLY and CDR2 FYNNEI. CDR3 length: 15 residues. Sequencing used peripheral blood. The origin of this receptor is a human donor in a cohort sampled during active COVID-19. The rearrangement uses TRBV2 and TRBJ1-1, with 7 bases matching TRBD1. CDR3 DNA sequence: TGTGCCAGCAGTCCCCACCCCACAGGGGCCACTGAAGCTTTCTTT. Amino acid sequence: CASSPHPTGATEAFF. Full variable domain (rest looked up from reference TRBV2 and TRBJ1-1): EPEVTQTPSHQVTQMGQEVILRCVPISNHLYFYWYRQILGQKVEFLVSFYNNEISEKSEIFDDQFSVERPDGSNFTLKIRSTKLEDSAMYFCASSPHPTGATEAFFGQGTRLTVV.